These 25 T cell receptor beta chains originate from one sample sequenced in a study of T cell changes during pregnancy in multiple sclerosis. The method was immunoSEQ multiplex PCR; TCRdb's version includes in-frame clones alone and lacks a portion of them. In the table there are fewer than 15,000 clones, almost 90% of which are singletons. The material sequenced was CD8+ T cells from peripheral blood mononuclear cells, taken in the first trimester of pregnancy. The receptor source for this set is a female donor with multiple sclerosis, enrolled in a pregnancy study.

This rearrangement joins TRBV27 to TRBJ2-7; 11 bases map to TRBD2. Germline V CDR1 and CDR2: MNHEY, SMNVEV (reference sequence). V dropped 3 bases and J dropped 1; count of bases not matched to a gene: 2. There are 15 residues in the CDR3. The CDR3 here is CASSFSGGASYEQYF. CDR3 DNA sequence: TGTGCCAGCAGTTTTAGCGGGGGGGCGTCCTACGAGCAGTACTTC.

This clone was seen a handful of times. The CDR3 sequence is CSVLELSSYNEQFF. DNA for the CDR3: TGCAGCGTTCTCGAACTAAGCTCCTACAATGAGCAGTTCTTC. This chain uses TRBV29-1 with TRBJ2-1; D is unclear. This CDR3 comprises 14 residues. Trimming took 5 bases from V and 0 from J, leaving 11 bases between them. Germline V gene lookup returns CDR1 SQVTM and CDR2 ANQGSEA.

The chain joins TRBV6-8 to TRBJ1-1, with D possibly TRBD1 on 5 matching bases. V lost 6 bases, J lost 4 bases, and 9 bases lay in between. CDR1 and CDR2 from the germline V gene are MNHGY and SAAAGT. The CDR3 consists of 12 residues. CDR3 bases: TGTGCCAGCAGCCGGGGGGGCACTGAAGCTTTCTTT. Amino acids: CASSRGGTEAFF.

This chain connects TRBV15 to TRBJ2-7; 9 bases are a match to TRBD2. This CDR3 comprises 15 residues. V dropped 0 bases and J dropped 2; count of bases not matched to a gene: 2. The germline gives CDR1 LNHNV, CDR2 YYDKDF (reference sequence). In DNA, the CDR3 is TGTGCCACCAGCAGAGATAGCGGGGGCCCCTACGAGCAGTACTTC. It translates to CATSRDSGGPYEQYF.

This chain connects TRBV9 to TRBJ2-1; D is perhaps TRBD2 (6 bases). The CDR3 has 12 residues. Germline values: CDR1 SGDLS, CDR2 YYNGEE. V was trimmed by 0 bases and J by 10 bases, leaving 8 bases between them. CDR3 sequence (DNA): TGTGCCAGCAGCGTAGTGGGGGGAGAGCAGTTCTTC. It specifies CASSVVGGEQFF.

The chain combines TRBV2 with TRBJ2-7, with a possible D match to TRBD1 (6 bases). Germline-derived CDR1 and CDR2 are SNHLY and FYNNEI. V was clipped by 8 bases and J by 0 bases, with 14 bases between them. The CDR3 is 14 residues long. CDR3 amino acids: CASGEQGYSYEQYF. The CDR3 DNA reads TGTGCCAGCGGGGAACAGGGTTACTCCTACGAGCAGTACTTC.

The rearrangement uses TRBV7-8 and TRBJ2-5; D is unclear. CDR3 length: 13 residues. Trimming removed 8 bases from V and 6 bases from J, with 16 bases in between. Germline assignment: CDR1 SGHVS and CDR2 FQNEAQ. The CDR3 nucleotides read TGTGCCAGCGAGGATCCCCGGAACAAGACCCAGTACTTC. The encoded protein is CASEDPRNKTQYF.

This chain connects TRBV14 to TRBJ2-5, with 9 nucleotides matching TRBD2. Per germline, CDR1 SGHDN and CDR2 FVKESK. After removal of 4 bases from V and 5 bases from J, the junction contained 2 bases not matched to a gene. There are 13 residues in the CDR3. CDR3 coding DNA: TGTGCCAGCAGCCGCGGGGGGGCGGAGACCCAGTACTTC. This encodes CASSRGGAETQYF.

This clone was seen once. This chain links TRBV19 with TRBJ2-1; perhaps TRBD2 as D (6 bases). V lost 6 bases to trimming and J lost 0 bases, with 24 bases between them. CDR1 is LNHDA, CDR2 SQIVND, per germline (reference sequence). The CDR3 is 19 amino acids. The CDR3 loop is CASRDWDAGGGGSYNEQFF. CDR3 nucleotides: TGTGCCAGTAGGGATTGGGATGCCGGGGGTGGAGGCTCCTACAATGAGCAGTTCTTC.

The rearrangement links TRBV6-5 to TRBJ2-5; TRBD1 matches at 7 bases. Germline trimming cut 2 bases from V and 5 bases from J; bases unmatched to any gene: 11. CDR1 MNHEY and CDR2 SVGAGI come from the germline V gene. The CDR3 sequence is 16 residues long. The CDR3 sequence is CASSYGREGAGETQYF. The CDR3 DNA reads as TGTGCCAGCAGTTACGGGAGAGAGGGGGCTGGGGAGACCCAGTACTTC.

This clone was counted only a few times. CDR3 residues: CASSLYGENTEAFF. Here the CDR3 DNA reads TGTGCCAGCAGTTTATACGGGGAAAACACTGAAGCTTTCTTT. This chain joins TRBV28 and TRBJ1-1; D gene uncertain. CDR1 is MDHEN and CDR2 is SYDVKM in the germline V gene. The length of the CDR3 is 14 residues. V lost 1 base, J lost 2 bases, and 8 bases lay in between.

The rearrangement uses TRBV5-4 and TRBJ2-7; 7 nucleotides agree with TRBD1. CDR3 length: 14 amino acids. Losses at the gene ends were 4 bases for V and 2 bases for J; bases not matched to a gene: 6. Germline V CDR1 and CDR2: SGHNT, YYREEE (reference sequence). The CDR3 loop is CASSPPGQPYEQYF. The CDR3 DNA follows: TGTGCCAGCAGCCCACCGGGACAGCCCTACGAGCAGTACTTC. The full variable domain, completed using reference TRBV5-4 and TRBJ2-7, is ETGVTQSPTHLIKTRGQQVTLRCSSQSGHNTVSWYQQALGQGPQFIFQYYREEENGRGNFPPRFSGLQFPNYSSELNVNALELDDSALYLCASSPPGQPYEQYFGPGTRLTVT.

This clone was recorded once. The gene calls are TRBV30 and TRBJ1-5; 9 bases are a match to TRBD1. Looked up from germline, CDR1 is GTSNPN and CDR2 is SVGIG (reference sequence). This CDR3 contains 11 residues. This chain's CDR3 is CDTGGSQPQHF. The CDR3 DNA follows: TGTGACACAGGGGGCAGTCAGCCCCAGCATTTT. Full variable domain (remainder filled in from reference TRBV30 and TRBJ1-5): SQTIHQWPATLVQPVGSPLSLECTVEGTSNPNLYWYRQAAGRGLQLLFYSVGIGQISSEVPQNLSASRPQDRQFILSSKKLLLSDSGFYLCDTGGSQPQHFGDGTRLSIL.

The J gene is TRBJ2-7, the V gene TRBV7-6; D may be TRBD2 (7 bases). Germline V CDR1 and CDR2: SGHVS, FNYEAQ. There are 15 residues in the CDR3. Deletions cut 2 bases from V and 2 bases from J, with 13 bases between. The chain's CDR3 is CASSLRGGVPYEQYF. The CDR3 DNA reads as TGTGCCAGCAGCTTAAGGGGGGGAGTACCCTACGAGCAGTACTTC.

The chain links TRBV6-5 to TRBJ2-3; 7 nucleotides line up with TRBD2. J gave up 0 bases and V 4 bases, and 4 bases lay outside the gene matches. Germline V CDR1 and CDR2: MNHEY, SVGAGI. The CDR3 consists of 15 residues. The CDR3 DNA reads TGTGCCAGCAGTTGGGAGGGCACTAGCACAGATACGCAGTATTTT. This gives the protein CASSWEGTSTDTQYF.

This rearrangement joins TRBV4-1 to TRBJ2-1, with 7 bases that match TRBD1. The CDR3 is made up of 18 amino acids. J gave up 2 bases and V 0 bases, and 10 bases lay outside the gene matches. Germline values: CDR1 MGHRA, CDR2 YSYEKL. The DNA of the CDR3 is TGCGCCAGCAGCCAAGAGTCCGGGCACAGGGGCCCCTACAATGAGCAGTTCTTC. Translation: CASSQESGHRGPYNEQFF.

The chain uses TRBV2 and TRBJ2-2; D is uncertain. This CDR3 has 14 amino acids. Germline loops: CDR1 SNHLY, CDR2 FYNNEI. Trimming stripped 11 bases from V and 3 bases from J, with 16 bases between. CDR3 sequence reads: CALSGPPDTGELFF. CDR3 DNA sequence: TGTGCCTTGTCGGGTCCCCCTGACACCGGGGAGCTGTTTTTT.

This clone was seen once. This sequence joins TRBV27 and TRBJ2-2, with 8 bases matching TRBD1. Germline CDR1 and CDR2: MNHEY and SMNVEV (reference sequence). The CDR3 has 15 residues. Trimming at V came to 5 bases and at J to 6 bases, leaving 8 bases not matched to a gene. CDR3 nucleotide sequence: TGTGCCAGCAGTACCGGGACAGGCAGTTCCGGGGAGCTGTTTTTT. Translated, it gives CASSTGTGSSGELFF.

The chain couples TRBV11-2 to TRBJ1-2; D gene uncertain. The germline CDR1 and CDR2 sequences are SGHAT and FQNNGV. The V end lost 1 base, the J end lost 3 bases, and 18 bases lay between the germline ends. The CDR3 runs 17 residues. This chain's CDR3 is CASSLGGGSQGYYGYTF. CDR3 in DNA: TGTGCCAGCAGCTTAGGGGGAGGGAGTCAAGGTTACTATGGCTACACCTTC.

CDR3 protein: CASSLGAIDTQYF. In nucleotides, the CDR3 is TGTGCCAGCAGCTTAGGGGCTATAGATACGCAGTATTTT. The gene calls are TRBV7-6 and TRBJ2-3; D is unresolved. V lost 1 base and J lost 5, with 7 bases in between. The CDR3 contains 13 residues. Per germline, CDR1 SGHVS and CDR2 FNYEAQ.

The CDR3 region is CASSLTSGANVLTF. CDR3 coding DNA: TGTGCCAGCAGCCTGACATCGGGGGCCAACGTCCTGACTTTC. The chain has TRBV13 and TRBJ2-6; the D is unclear. From germline, CDR1 is PRHDT and CDR2 FYEKMQ (reference sequence). The CDR3 totals 14 residues. Trimming shortened V by 5 bases and J by 4 bases, and 9 bases separated the two germline ends.

The V call is TRBV4-1, the J call TRBJ2-7; tentative D call: TRBD2 (5 bases). Germline V gene sequence: CDR1 MGHRA, CDR2 YSYEKL. This CDR3 has 15 residues. V dropped 1 base and J dropped 3 bases, with 13 bases sitting between them. CDR3 nucleotide sequence: TGCGCCAGCAGCCAAGTGGCTGGAGGAGTCTACGAGCAGTACTTC. Encoded protein: CASSQVAGGVYEQYF.

The chain recombines TRBV5-4 with TRBJ1-1, with a tentative D call TRBD1 (6 bases). Trimming took off 2 bases at V and 4 bases at J, with 12 bases between the two ends. This CDR3 is built from 14 residues. Germline V gene lookup returns CDR1 SGHNT and CDR2 YYREEE (reference sequence). CDR3 sequence reads: CASSFIQGPTEAFF. Written as DNA, the CDR3 is TGTGCCAGCAGCTTTATCCAGGGGCCCACTGAAGCTTTCTTT.

The chain couples TRBV4-3 to TRBJ1-5; the match to TRBD1 covers 9 bases. V dropped 5 bases and J dropped 6; count of bases not matched to a gene: 11. CDR3 length equals 16 residues. The V gene's germline CDR1 is LGHNA and CDR2 YSLEER. The CDR3 loop reads CASSTHEGQGSQPQHF. DNA for the CDR3: TGCGCCAGCAGCACCCACGAGGGACAGGGATCTCAGCCCCAGCATTTT.

V and J are TRBV6-5 and TRBJ2-1; 7 bases line up with TRBD1. The junction had 4 bases not matched to a gene; V was cut back by 2 bases and J by 6 bases. The CDR3 is 14 amino acids. Per the germline V gene, CDR1 is MNHEY and CDR2 is SVGAGI. The CDR3 DNA follows: TGTGCCAGCAGTTACGTACAGGGGCCCAATGAGCAGTTCTTC. It is translated as CASSYVQGPNEQFF.